The next 21 T cell receptor beta chains were all read from a single sample in a study of T cell responses to AZD1222 COVID-19 vaccine (dated by TCRdb to the early 2020s). Libraries were built with the immunoSEQ multiplex PCR assay. The table was pulled from immuneACCESS by TCRdb, which kept in-frame rearrangements only. Such tables lose some clones; where checked, under half of the loss comes from unresolved V genes, and the rest has no known cause. This sample is represented by about 160,000 clones; 92% of them were singletons. Clones ranked in the top ten supply roughly 4.4% of the sample. The intended sense of this specimen's time point label: baseline before first vaccination. The treatment or condition tag for this specimen amounts to: meningococcal conjugate vaccine given as trial control. This specimen consisted of peripheral blood, obtained on day 0 of MenACWY control vaccination. The receptors derive from an adult in good health.

This chain links TRBV11-3 with TRBJ2-3; either TRBD1 or TRBD2 may supply D (5 bases each). CDR1 and CDR2 from the germline V gene are SGHNT and YENEEA. The CDR3 consists of 19 residues. With 6 bases removed from V and 0 bases from J, the gap between germline ends came to 25 bases. CDR3 sequence reads: CASRSGGVHKYTSTDTQYF. The CDR3 DNA follows: TGTGCCAGCAGGAGTGGGGGAGTCCACAAATATACGAGCACAGATACGCAGTATTTT. Filled out from reference TRBV11-3 and TRBJ2-3, the complete variable domain reads EAGVVQSPRYKIIEKKQPVAFWCNPISGHNTLYWYLQNLGQGPELLIRYENEEAVDDSQLPKDRFSAERLKGVDSTLKIQPAELGDSAVYLCASRSGGVHKYTSTDTQYFGPGTRLTVL.

This chain links TRBV2 with TRBJ1-4, with 9 bases identical to TRBD1. Germline V gene lookup returns CDR1 SNHLY and CDR2 FYNNEI. After removal of 5 bases from V and 8 bases from J, the junction contained 6 bases not matched to a gene. CDR3 size: 14 residues. Written as DNA, the CDR3 is TGTGCCAGCAGTCAGGACAGGGGTCGAGAAAAACTGTTTTTT. Residues: CASSQDRGREKLFF.

A remark on this clone: This sample includes further DNA sequences coding for the same CDR3. The V and J genes are TRBV6-1 and TRBJ1-1; D ambiguous. The germline V and J ends were trimmed by 1 base and 5 bases, with 5 bases remaining between them. The CDR3 has 12 residues. The germline gives CDR1 MNHNS, CDR2 SASEGT. The CDR3 reads CASSEVLTEAFF. DNA for the CDR3: TGTGCCAGCAGTGAAGTTCTAACTGAAGCTTTCTTT.

CDR3: CASSTGAAYNEQFF. In nucleotides, the CDR3 is TGTGCCAGCAGCACAGGCGCAGCCTACAATGAGCAGTTCTTC. The chain links TRBV27 to TRBJ2-1; possibly TRBD1 for D (5 bases). V lost 6 bases to trimming and J lost 2 bases, with 11 bases between them. Germline CDR1 is MNHEY and CDR2 is SMNVEV (reference sequence). The CDR3 is 14 amino acids.

The chain is built from TRBV2 and TRBJ1-3, with D unresolved. This CDR3 has 13 residues. The V end lost 8 bases, the J end lost 0 bases, and 8 bases lay between the germline ends. Per the germline V gene, CDR1 is SNHLY and CDR2 is FYNNEI. The CDR3 loop is CASSRDSGNTIYF. The CDR3 nucleotides are TGTGCCAGCTCTAGAGACTCTGGAAACACCATATATTTT.

The chain joins TRBV5-1 to TRBJ1-1; D remains unclear. Germline-derived CDR1 and CDR2 are SGHRS and YFSETQ. The CDR3 covers 15 residues. Trimming removed 5 bases at V and 0 bases at J, with 14 bases between. CDR3 DNA sequence: TGCGCCAGCAGTCTTCCAGGTACCGTGAACACTGAAGCTTTCTTT. The encoded protein is CASSLPGTVNTEAFF.

The chain links TRBV28 to TRBJ2-2; 8 nucleotides match TRBD2. CDR3 size: 16 residues. Per the germline V gene, CDR1 is MDHEN and CDR2 is SYDVKM. Trimming took 2 bases from V and 4 from J; bases not matched to a gene: 6. The CDR3 region is CASSLRGGAVTGELFF. The CDR3 bases are TGTGCCAGCAGTTTACGGGGGGGCGCGGTCACCGGGGAGCTGTTTTTT.

The rearrangement links TRBV3-1 (or the pseudogene TRBV3-2) to TRBJ1-2; D is unclear. This CDR3 is 14 amino acids long. The V gene lost 3 bases and the J gene lost 4 bases, with 12 bases spanning the gap. Germline CDR1 is LGHDT and CDR2 is YNNKEL (reference sequence). CDR3 sequence (DNA): TGTGCCAGCAGCCAGACACGGTCCGGCTATGGCTACACCTTC. It is translated as CASSQTRSGYGYTF.

V and J are TRBV6-7 and TRBJ2-5; possible D gene TRBD2, 5 bases. TRBV6-7 is assigned to the ORF class and has an uncertain function. The CDR3 has 14 amino acids. Trimming stripped 5 bases from V and 5 bases from J, with 15 bases between. The DNA of the CDR3 is TGTGCCAGCAGTCCCACGACGAGGGCCGAGACCCAGTACTTC. As protein: CASSPTTRAETQYF.

The V and J genes are TRBV7-3 and TRBJ1-6; D uncertain. V was clipped by 2 bases and J by 7 bases, with 12 bases between them. Germline V gives CDR1 SGHTA, CDR2 FQGTGA. The CDR3 runs 15 residues. As DNA, the CDR3 is TGTGCCAGCAGCTTACGAGGGTCGGGAAATTCACCCCTCCACTTT. Translating gives CASSLRGSGNSPLHF.

The chain uses TRBV3-1 (or the pseudogene TRBV3-2) and TRBJ2-1, with 8 bases aligning to TRBD1. Looked up from germline, CDR1 is LGHDT and CDR2 is YNNKEL (reference sequence). Unmatched junction bases numbered 11, after V lost 4 bases and J lost 3 bases. The CDR3 totals 17 residues. The CDR3 here is CASSRPFDRGLYNEQFF. CDR3 bases: TGTGCCAGCAGCCGACCTTTTGACAGGGGCCTCTACAATGAGCAGTTCTTC.

This clone was observed once. The chain recombines TRBV7-9 with TRBJ2-2; D gene ambiguous. Trimming cost V 5 bases and J 5 bases, with 6 bases left between them. CDR1 is SEHNR, CDR2 FQNEAQ, per germline (reference sequence). CDR3 length: 12 amino acids. The CDR3 reads CASSRKTGELFF. As DNA, the CDR3 is TGTGCCAGCAGCCGGAAGACCGGGGAGCTGTTTTTT. Looking up the rest from reference TRBV7-9 and TRBJ2-2 gives the full variable domain: DTGVSQNPRHKITKRGQNVTFRCDPISEHNRLYWYRQTLGQGPEFLTYFQNEAQLEKSRLLSDRFSAERPKGSFSTLEIQRTEQGDSAMYLCASSRKTGELFFGEGSRLTVL.

The chain recombines TRBV11-2 with TRBJ1-4; D gene uncertain. The germline V and J ends were trimmed by 8 bases and 0 bases, with 16 bases remaining between them. CDR3 length: 16 amino acids. The germline CDR1 and CDR2 sequences are SGHAT and FQNNGV. The CDR3 coding sequence is TGTGCCAGCCACCTCGGCCCCTATGCAACTAATGAAAAACTGTTTTTT. Amino acid sequence: CASHLGPYATNEKLFF.

In its sample, this clone was seen once. The chain links TRBV6-5 to TRBJ2-3; D is unclear. Trimming cost V 4 bases and J 0 bases, with 11 bases left between them. This CDR3 is 15 amino acids long. Germline CDR1 reads MNHEY; CDR2 reads SVGAGI. The CDR3 here is CASSFLPASTDTQYF. The CDR3, as DNA: TGTGCCAGCAGTTTCTTACCAGCTAGCACAGATACGCAGTATTTT.

This chain links TRBV5-6 with TRBJ1-1, with a possible D match to TRBD1 (5 bases). CDR1 and CDR2 from the germline V gene are SGHDT and YYEEEE. Trimming pared 3 bases from V and 6 bases from J, leaving 6 bases between. The CDR3 spans 11 residues. The CDR3 bases are TGTGCCAGCAGCTGGGGGGCTGAAGCTTTCTTT. Translating it yields CASSWGAEAFF. Supplemented by reference TRBV5-6 and TRBJ1-1, the full variable domain reads DAGVTQSPTHLIKTRGQQVTLRCSPKSGHDTVSWYQQALGQGPQFIFQYYEEEERQRGNFPDRFSGHQFPNYSSELNVNALLLGDSALYLCASSWGAEAFFGQGTRLTVV.

V and J are TRBV7-6 and TRBJ1-3; 9 bases are shared with TRBD1. Germline CDR1 SGHVS, CDR2 FNYEAQ. The CDR3 extends over 15 amino acids. Losses at the gene ends were 7 bases for V and 6 bases for J; bases not matched to a gene: 10. In DNA form, the CDR3 reads TGTGCCAGCACCCCCGTGGACAGGGGCTCAAACACCATATATTTT. Protein sequence: CASTPVDRGSNTIYF.

On this clone itself: Within the sample, other DNA sequences also encode this same CDR3. The chain joins TRBV19 to TRBJ1-1; D perhaps matches TRBD1 (5 bases). V lost 3 bases, J lost 2 bases, and 10 bases lay in between. The CDR3 contains 14 residues. Germline assignment: CDR1 LNHDA and CDR2 SQIVND (reference sequence). The CDR3 spells CASSMGTVNTEAFF. CDR3 in DNA: TGTGCCAGTAGTATGGGGACGGTTAACACTGAAGCTTTCTTT.

A note on this clone: Being one base from a much bigger clone, this may be a read error. V is TRBV4-3 and J is TRBJ2-3, with D possibly matching TRBD2 (6 bases). Trimming pared 0 bases from V and 3 bases from J, leaving 7 bases between. The CDR3 loop spans 14 amino acids. Germline CDR1 LGHNA, CDR2 YSLEER. For the CDR3, the DNA is TGCGCCAGCAGCCAAGATGGGGGGACAGATACGCAGTATTTT. Its translation: CASSQDGGTDTQYF.

The chain uses TRBV7-9 and TRBJ2-7, with D possibly matching TRBD2 (5 bases). CDR3 size: 13 residues. CDR1 is SEHNR and CDR2 is FQNEAQ in the germline V gene (reference sequence). Trimming pared 3 bases from V and 6 bases from J, leaving 12 bases between. CDR3 bases: TGTGCCAGCAGCTTCGGAGGCGGCGGCGAGCAGTACTTC. Residues: CASSFGGGGEQYF.

The chain recombines TRBV28 with TRBJ1-2; D ambiguous. The germline CDR1 and CDR2 sequences are MDHEN and SYDVKM. CDR3 length equals 14 residues. Trimming took 8 bases from V and 0 from J, leaving 13 bases between them. The CDR3 loop is CASGLTGANYGYTF. In DNA, the CDR3 is TGTGCCAGCGGATTGACGGGAGCTAACTATGGCTACACCTTC.

The rearrangement links TRBV6-5 to TRBJ2-2; 7 nucleotides line up with TRBD1. This CDR3 contains 15 residues. The V gene's germline CDR1 is MNHEY and CDR2 SVGAGI. Trimming took 6 bases from V and 5 from J; bases not matched to a gene: 9. The CDR3, as DNA: TGTGCCAGCAGCCTGGGACAGAGTCGAACCGGGGAGCTGTTTTTT. Translated: CASSLGQSRTGELFF.